Sequencing of this T cell receptor (beta chain) was carried out in a study of T cells in Graves' hyperthyroidism and ophthalmopathy. This clonotype was picked up many times. TCR beta CDR3 sequences were amplified from RNA transcripts. TCR CDR3 underwent first-round RT-PCR with the HTBI primer set. TCRdb redid the calling of the multiplex PCR reads with MiXCR, one entry per CDR3 protein. The sample includes approximately 330,000 distinct CDR3 sequences, roughly 21% seen only once; the top ten take over 40%. The CDR3 runs to 15 residues. V lost 5 bases, J lost 0 bases, and 4 bases stayed unmatched. The germline V gene encodes CDR1 SGHKS and CDR2 YYEKEE (reference sequence).

This sequence was found in a woman aged 50 to 65 with Graves' hyperthyroidism. This sequence joins TRBV5-5 and TRBJ1-4, with 7 bases aligning to TRBD1. Material for sequencing was blood. CDR3 sequence reads: CASSRGTATNEKLFF. In DNA, the CDR3 is TGTGCCAGCAGTAGGGGGACAGCAACTAATGAAAAACTGTTTTTT.